One sample yielded the 9 T cell receptor beta chains listed below, sequenced in a study of OX40 agonist ivuxolimab in advanced cancers. The repertoire was sequenced with immunoSEQ multiplex PCR; TCRdb's copy has only in-frame clones and lacks some. The sample lists about 85,000 clones; around 86% were seen once. The source material was CD4+ or CD8+ T cells sorted from blood, sampled in a trial of the OX40 agonist ivuxolimab. These receptors came from an adult with an advanced solid tumor such as melanoma, head and neck, liver or kidney cancer.

The chain joins TRBV7-9 to TRBJ2-7; 11 bases align to TRBD2. V was clipped by 5 bases and J by 3 bases; unmatched bases: 6. This CDR3 region has 15 residues. Germline-derived CDR1 and CDR2 are SEHNR and FQNEAQ (reference sequence). The DNA for the CDR3 is TGTGCCAGCAGCCAAACTAGCGGGGGTTTCTACGAGCAGTACTTC. This encodes CASSQTSGGFYEQYF.

This clone was detected a few times. The chain carries TRBV7-9 and TRBJ1-4, with D uncertain. V lost 1 base, J lost 5 bases, and 8 bases lay in between. This CDR3 spans 14 amino acids. Germline CDR1 is SEHNR and CDR2 is FQNEAQ (reference sequence). CDR3 sequence reads: CASSLGGRNEKLFF. CDR3 coding DNA: TGTGCCAGCAGCTTAGGCGGCAGAAATGAAAAACTGTTTTTT.

V gene TRBV29-1 combines with J gene TRBJ2-7; no clear D gene. This CDR3 has 12 residues. Looked up from germline, CDR1 is SQVTM and CDR2 is ANQGSEA. V lost 3 bases and J lost 2, with 8 bases in between. This CDR3 reads CSVDLTTYEQYF. The CDR3 DNA sequence: TGCAGCGTTGATCTCACAACCTACGAGCAGTACTTC.

This clone came up once. The rearrangement links TRBV29-1 to TRBJ2-5; 11 positions match TRBD1. V dropped 7 bases and J dropped 4; count of bases not matched to a gene: 8. CDR3 length: 14 amino acids. Germline assignment: CDR1 SQVTM and CDR2 ANQGSEA. CDR3 coding DNA: TGCAGCGGAAGCCCGGGACAGGGGGTAGAGACCCAGTACTTC. It codes for CSGSPGQGVETQYF. Full variable domain (remainder filled in from reference TRBV29-1 and TRBJ2-5): SAVISQKPSRDICQRGTSLTIQCQVDSQVTMMFWYRQQPGQSLTLIATANQGSEATYESGFVIDKFPISRPNLTFSTLTVSNMSPEDSSIYLCSGSPGQGVETQYFGPGTRLLVL.

The J gene is TRBJ1-3, the V gene TRBV18, with 10 bases fitting TRBD1. The germline V gene has CDR1 KGHSH and CDR2 LQKENI. The CDR3 consists of 16 residues. Trimming removed 5 bases from V and 0 bases from J; junction bases left unmatched: 4. The CDR3 spells CASSEGQGGSGNTIYF. CDR3 DNA: TGTGCCAGCTCAGAAGGACAGGGGGGCTCTGGAAACACCATATATTTT.

The V call is TRBV30, the J call TRBJ1-2; D remains ambiguous. This CDR3 region has 14 residues. Trimming shortened V by 1 base and J by 4 bases, and 13 bases separated the two germline ends. Germline CDR1 and CDR2: GTSNPN and SVGIG (reference sequence). CDR3 protein: CAWSADPRIYGYTF. The CDR3 coding sequence is TGTGCCTGGAGTGCGGACCCTCGGATCTATGGCTACACCTTC.

The rearrangement uses TRBV5-1 and TRBJ2-3; 7 bases align to TRBD2. V lost 1 base to trimming and J lost 4 bases; unmatched junction nucleotides: 15. In germline, CDR1 is SGHRS, CDR2 YFSETQ. The CDR3 spans 18 residues. CDR3 amino acids: CASSLSPRAGGSADTQYF. CDR3 DNA: TGCGCCAGCAGCTTGAGTCCCAGGGCCGGGGGGTCCGCAGATACGCAGTATTTT.

This clone has a handful of counts. The chain has TRBV19 and TRBJ1-5, with D possibly TRBD1 on 5 matching bases. V was trimmed by 7 bases and J by 2 bases, leaving 15 bases between them. Germline values: CDR1 LNHDA, CDR2 SQIVND (reference sequence). This CDR3 region has 15 residues. For the CDR3, the DNA is TGTGCCAGTACCCATGGTGGGGCTGGCAATCAGCCCCAGCATTTT. The encoded protein is CASTHGGAGNQPQHF.

This chain joins TRBV28 and TRBJ1-1; unclear D gene. The CDR3 sequence is 14 residues long. V was trimmed by 3 bases and J by 11 bases, leaving 19 bases between them. Germline loops: CDR1 MDHEN, CDR2 SYDVKM. CDR3 sequence reads: CASSLPGGSGIAFF. In DNA form, the CDR3 reads TGTGCCAGCAGTTTGCCCGGAGGGTCGGGTATTGCTTTCTTT.